These 2 T cell receptor beta chains were sequenced from one sample in a study of shared clonotypes between healthy human individuals. The method was immunoSEQ multiplex PCR; TCRdb's version includes in-frame clones alone and lacks a portion of them. This sample has around 530,000 clones, with around three quarters found just once. Material for sequencing was PBMCs. These receptors came from a woman aged 35 to 49 in good health. Some clones in this sample may be carry-over from other donors' samples.

As for this clone: Other DNA variants within this sample encode the same CDR3. V gene TRBV30 combines with J gene TRBJ2-7, with TRBD1 matching 7 bases. The CDR3 consists of 14 residues. Germline loops: CDR1 GTSNPN, CDR2 SVGIG (reference sequence). V lost 3 bases, J lost 4 bases, and 9 bases stayed unmatched. In DNA form, the CDR3 reads TGTGCCTGGAGGGCACCGGGACAGTTATACGAGCAGTACTTC. Encoded protein: CAWRAPGQLYEQYF.

This clone has only a few counts. CDR3 sequence: CASSLGHHEPGNTIYF. The CDR3 coding sequence is TGTGCCAGCAGCTTGGGACACCATGAACCTGGAAACACCATATATTTT. This chain uses TRBV5-6 with TRBJ1-3; the D is unclear. The V gene's germline CDR1 is SGHDT and CDR2 YYEEEE. The CDR3 is made up of 16 amino acids. Trimming stripped 0 bases from V and 2 bases from J, with 12 bases between.